This T cell receptor (beta chain) came from a study of blood T cell repertoires in COVID-19. Study information: Samples representing acute and convalescent COVID-19 were sourced from the United States, Italy and Spain. From T cells, B-cell-depleted T cells, or PBMCs came the material, which was cDNA or gDNA.

Original analysis: The authors estimated nucleated cell counts from reference gene primer amplification. Data came from immunoSEQ multiplex PCR; TCRdb stores just in-frame clones and leaves some out. For V, J and clone size, that table is used; D and trimming come from the DNA. The sample has some 300,000 clones, 88% seen once. CDR1 is MDHEN and CDR2 is SYDVKM in the germline V gene. The CDR3 extends over 17 amino acids. V dropped 5 bases and J dropped 0 bases, with 17 bases sitting between them. The rearrangement uses TRBV28 and TRBJ1-5; D unresolved. The sequenced sample consisted of peripheral blood. The origin of this receptor is a woman aged 30 to 39 who had recovered from COVID-19. For the CDR3, the DNA is TGTGCCAGCAGTCTTGGCCCCGACGGAGATAGCAATCAGCCCCAGCATTTT. It is translated as CASSLGPDGDSNQPQHF.